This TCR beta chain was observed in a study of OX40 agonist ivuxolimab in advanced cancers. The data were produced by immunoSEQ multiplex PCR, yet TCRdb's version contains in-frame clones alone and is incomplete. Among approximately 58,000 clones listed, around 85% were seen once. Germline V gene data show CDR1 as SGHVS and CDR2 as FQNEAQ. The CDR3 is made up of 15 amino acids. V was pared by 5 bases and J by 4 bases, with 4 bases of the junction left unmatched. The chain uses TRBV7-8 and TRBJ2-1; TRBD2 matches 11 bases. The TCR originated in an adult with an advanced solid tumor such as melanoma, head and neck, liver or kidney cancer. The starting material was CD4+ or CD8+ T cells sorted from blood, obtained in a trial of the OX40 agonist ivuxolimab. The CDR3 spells CASSKRTSGYNEQFF. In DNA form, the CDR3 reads TGTGCCAGCAGCAAAAGGACTAGCGGGTACAATGAGCAGTTCTTC.